The 19 T cell receptor beta chains presented below share a single source sample, sequenced in a study of monozygotic twins with cystic fibrosis (dated by TCRdb to about 2021). The receptor library was made with the immunoSEQ multiplex PCR assay. TCRdb took this table from immuneACCESS and kept in-frame rearrangements with V and J called. Such tables lack part of the clones; where checked against another copy, unresolved V genes explain under half of the gap, and the rest is unexplained. Counted in this sample were about 32,000 clones; 92% of them appeared once. Together, the top ten hold about 0.89% of the sample. The material sequenced was blood. The origin of the receptors is a girl between 2 and 10 years old with cystic fibrosis.

The genes are TRBV19 and TRBJ1-5; D unclear. Germline V lookup: CDR1 LNHDA, CDR2 SQIVND (reference sequence). This CDR3 region has 15 residues. V lost 5 bases and J lost 0, with 11 bases in between. The DNA of the CDR3 is TGTGCCAGTAGTCCCCAGCGGATTAGCAATCAGCCCCAGCATTTT. It codes for CASSPQRISNQPQHF.

J is TRBJ1-3 and V is TRBV10-2; 9 nucleotides line up with TRBD1. This CDR3 contains 18 residues. V gave up 6 bases and J gave up 1 base; unmatched junction bases: 13. Germline V lookup: CDR1 WSHSY, CDR2 SAAADI. The CDR3 DNA sequence: TGCGCCAGCAGGGGACAGGGAGCCTCGGAAAAGTCTGGAAACACCATATATTTT. Its translation: CASRGQGASEKSGNTIYF.

This chain joins TRBV2 and TRBJ1-3; D is possibly TRBD1 (6 bases). The CDR3 consists of 14 residues. Germline V gene data show CDR1 as SNHLY and CDR2 as FYNNEI. Trimming shortened V by 4 bases and J by 1 base, and 8 bases separated the two germline ends. The CDR3 nucleotides are TGTGCCAGCAGTGTCGGACAGTCTGGAAACACCATATATTTT. This encodes CASSVGQSGNTIYF.

The genes are TRBV4-3 and TRBJ2-7, with unresolved D. Germline-derived CDR1 and CDR2 are LGHNA and YSLEER. This CDR3 comprises 13 residues. V shed 4 bases and J shed 12 bases, with 19 bases lying between them. CDR3 residues: CASSRDQFARRYF. The CDR3, as DNA: TGCGCCAGCAGCCGAGACCAGTTCGCCCGTCGGTACTTC.

The rearrangement joins TRBV9 to TRBJ1-2; possibly TRBD1 for D (5 bases). The germline V gene has CDR1 SGDLS and CDR2 YYNGEE. Trimming left V 1 base short and J 4 bases short, with 17 bases between. This CDR3 has 16 amino acids. The CDR3: CASSVTPTDSSYGYTF. The CDR3 DNA is TGTGCCAGCAGCGTAACCCCCACCGACAGTTCCTATGGCTACACCTTC. The full variable domain, its missing parts supplied by reference TRBV9 and TRBJ1-2, is DSGVTQTPKHLITATGQRVTLRCSPRSGDLSVYWYQQSLDQGLQFLIQYYNGEERAKGNILERFSAQQFPDLHSELNLSSLELGDSALYFCASSVTPTDSSYGYTFGSGTRLTVV.

The V gene is TRBV19, the J gene TRBJ1-2; D is ambiguous. The CDR3 contains 14 residues. Germline CDR1 LNHDA, CDR2 SQIVND (reference sequence). CDR3: CALGEGSGREGYTF. The DNA for the CDR3 is TGTGCACTTGGTGAAGGTTCGGGCCGTGAGGGCTACACCTTC.

The chain combines TRBV11-2 with TRBJ1-2, with D perhaps TRBD1 (6 bases). Germline-derived CDR1 and CDR2 are SGHAT and FQNNGV. The length of the CDR3 is 13 residues. V lost 5 bases, J lost 5 bases, and 12 bases lay in between. The CDR3 nucleotides are TGTGCCAGCAGCCCGGGACAAGGATATGGCTACACCTTC. Translated: CASSPGQGYGYTF.

CDR3 protein: CASSWPGQGRSSTDTQYF. The CDR3 DNA is TGTGCCAGCAGCTGGCCGGGACAGGGCCGATCTAGCACAGATACGCAGTATTTT. The V and J genes are TRBV5-5 and TRBJ2-3; 9 bases are shared with TRBD1. Germline CDR1 reads SGHKS; CDR2 reads YYEKEE (reference sequence). The CDR3 length is 18 residues. V was pared by 3 bases and J by 0 bases, with 11 bases of the junction left unmatched.

The chain employs TRBV7-2 and TRBJ2-7, with TRBD2 matching 8 bases. In germline, CDR1 is SGHTA, CDR2 FQGNSA. The CDR3 extends over 14 amino acids. Trimming removed 1 base from V and 7 bases from J; junction bases left unmatched: 6. CDR3 sequence reads: CASSLEAGVEEQYF. The DNA for the CDR3 is TGTGCCAGCAGCTTAGAAGCGGGAGTAGAAGAGCAGTACTTC.

The chain recombines TRBV4-1 with TRBJ1-1; D possibly corresponds to TRBD1 (5 bases). Germline V gene data show CDR1 as MGHRA and CDR2 as YSYEKL. Between the trimmed V and J ends, which lost 0 bases and 0 bases, there was a span of 8 bases. This CDR3 spans 15 amino acids. In nucleotides, the CDR3 is TGCGCCAGCAGCCAAGATCAGGGCATGAACACTGAAGCTTTCTTT. It translates to CASSQDQGMNTEAFF.

This clone was picked up one time. The chain employs TRBV19 and TRBJ1-5, with 8 bases fitting TRBD1. The V gene's germline CDR1 is LNHDA and CDR2 SQIVND (reference sequence). This CDR3 is 15 amino acids long. J lost 5 bases, V lost 5 bases, and 8 bases had no gene match. The CDR3 region has the DNA TGTGCCAGTAGTGGACGACAGGGGATGGATCAGCCCCAGCATTTT. This sequence encodes CASSGRQGMDQPQHF.

The chain carries TRBV28 and TRBJ2-7; D perhaps matches TRBD1 (6 bases). Trimming left V 5 bases short and J 3 bases short, with 8 bases between. CDR1 MDHEN and CDR2 SYDVKM come from the germline V gene. The CDR3 length is 12 residues. DNA for the CDR3: TGTGCCAGCAGTATACAGGGCTACGAGCAGTACTTC. Amino acid sequence: CASSIQGYEQYF.

This rearrangement joins TRBV2 to TRBJ1-1, with 8 bases that match TRBD1. The V gene end was trimmed by 5 bases and the J gene end by 0 bases; junction bases not matched to a gene: 5. CDR1 is SNHLY and CDR2 is FYNNEI in the germline V gene. The CDR3 has 15 residues. The CDR3 here is CASSFDRGMNTEAFF. DNA for the CDR3: TGTGCCAGCAGTTTTGACAGGGGTATGAACACTGAAGCTTTCTTT.

V gene TRBV6-5 combines with J gene TRBJ1-4; maybe TRBD1 (5 bases). The CDR3 spans 16 residues. Trimming took off 4 bases at V and 3 bases at J, with 15 bases between the two ends. Germline CDR1 and CDR2: MNHEY and SVGAGI. The CDR3 sequence is CASSSSRGYSNEKLFF. In nucleotides, the CDR3 is TGTGCCAGCAGTTCGTCTCGGGGGTACTCTAATGAAAAACTGTTTTTT.

This clone was recorded a few times. The chain is built from TRBV19 and TRBJ1-2; the match to TRBD1 covers 8 bases. After removal of 6 bases from V and 4 bases from J, the junction contained 4 bases not matched to a gene. This CDR3 is 13 amino acids long. In germline, CDR1 is LNHDA, CDR2 SQIVND (reference sequence). CDR3 sequence (DNA): TGTGCCAGTAGAAATGGACAGGGCTATGGCTACACCTTC. Translated, it gives CASRNGQGYGYTF.

The V and J genes are TRBV4-1 and TRBJ1-1; D gene uncertain. Germline CDR1 reads MGHRA; CDR2 reads YSYEKL. V was cut by 1 base and J by 0 bases, with 12 bases left in between. The CDR3 is 16 residues long. CDR3 region: CASSQVDRGLNTEAFF. The CDR3 DNA reads TGCGCCAGCAGCCAAGTCGATCGAGGGCTGAACACTGAAGCTTTCTTT.

The J gene is TRBJ1-1, the V gene TRBV9; D call uncertain. Germline V gene data show CDR1 as SGDLS and CDR2 as YYNGEE. Trimming shortened V by 3 bases and J by 0 bases, and 6 bases separated the two germline ends. The CDR3 has 13 residues. CDR3 nucleotides: TGTGCCAGCAGCGCGTCCATGAACACTGAAGCTTTCTTT. Translated: CASSASMNTEAFF.

The chain joins TRBV5-6 to TRBJ2-7; D is undetermined. Trimming took off 1 base at V and 1 base at J, with 6 bases between the two ends. The CDR3 consists of 13 residues. CDR1 and CDR2 from the germline V gene are SGHDT and YYEEEE. In DNA form, the CDR3 reads TGTGCCAGCAGCTTGCAGAGATCCTACGAGCAGTACTTC. Amino acid sequence: CASSLQRSYEQYF.

The chain uses TRBV19 and TRBJ1-5; TRBD1 is a possible D gene (6 bases). Trimming removed 3 bases at V and 4 bases at J, with 10 bases between. The germline gives CDR1 LNHDA, CDR2 SQIVND (reference sequence). The CDR3 spans 14 residues. The chain's CDR3 is CASSMGQKNQPQHF. CDR3 nucleotides: TGTGCCAGTAGTATGGGACAAAAAAATCAGCCCCAGCATTTT.